This TCR beta chain was identified in a study of cytotoxic CD8 clonotypes in ibrutinib-treated CLL (dated by TCRdb to 2020 to 2023). The study in broad terms: The cohort included about 15 treatment-naive and approximately twelve relapsed/refractory patients; some 18 were IGHV unmutated. Partial responses were observed in about 25 patients and complete responses in 2; after a median follow-up of about 69 months, remission was maintained in approximately 15 patients and progression was observed in approximately twelve. The response samples were drawn at a median of approximately twelve months into treatment, with a range of roughly 6 to 40 months. On average, each sample yielded roughly 250,000 productive templates and about 95,000 productive rearrangements. Of the approximately 86 people in the trial, some 28 had longitudinal samples available. Cryopreserved peripheral blood mononuclear cells were obtained prior to treatment, at the time of response, and at either disease progression or sustained remission. All remission and progressive disease samples were collected while patients were still receiving ibrutinib.

On a MiSeq, deep resolution sequencing aimed for a depth between 1 in 1 million and 1 in 200,000 T cells, with each clonotype covered around 10x on average. The immunoSEQ hsTCRB Kit was used to generate the TCR beta libraries. As for how the authors treated the data: The data were analyzed with ImmunoSEQ Analyzer and ImmunoSEQ Data Assistant, and V, D and J gene assignments followed IMGT definitions. Clonality, which ranges from 0 to 1, was calculated by subtracting the normalized Shannon entropy of productive rearrangement frequencies from one. Public clonotype analysis was restricted to overrepresented clonotypes comprising at least 0.05% of each patient's repertoire. Roughly 12 age-matched healthy donor repertoires from immuneACCESS were used as controls for clonality. In its TCRdb copy, this immuneACCESS table keeps in-frame sequences only and misses some clones. Where compared with another copy, unresolved V genes explain less than half of these, and the others have no known cause. The V and J calls and clone size were taken over from that table, and D and trimming were inferred from the DNA. The sample contains 58,000 or so clones, around 52% of them found a single time. The top ten hold roughly 15% of the sample.

Interpreted using the paper, the time point label stands for: 12 months on ibrutinib. For TCR beta library preparation, around 2 micrograms of genomic DNA were isolated from cryopreserved PBMCs. Longitudinal blood samples from CLL patients on ibrutinib monotherapy underwent high-throughput TCR beta sequencing. The patients took part in an open-label, single-center phase 2 trial of ibrutinib monotherapy. The research as a whole found: Public clonotypes were rare and either shrank or stayed stable during treatment, and the rise in clonality at ibrutinib response reflected expansion of private clonotypes. At ibrutinib response clonality went up, during sustained remission it held steady, and at progression it dropped back toward baseline. Baseline clonality exceeded that of age-matched healthy donors and correlated strongly with circulating CD8+ T-cell counts. Sustained-remission and progressing patients did not have matched sampling times, and lymph node repertoires were not examined.

The germline V gene specifies KGHSH as CDR1 and LQKENI as CDR2. The CDR3 contains 15 residues, cysteine and phenylalanine counted. The retained sequence is limited to the CDR3, 45 bases, with the frame set at the first base. V is clipped by 0 bases and J by 2 bases, and the sequence between their germline boundaries is 9 bases long. About this clone: The target of this receptor is not known. Base quality data are lacking; no much larger clone is found one base away.

The TCR sequence derives from a human donor with chronic lymphocytic leukemia. The sequencing here drew on PBMCs, taken after 12 months of ibrutinib treatment. Recombination joined TRBV18 with TRBJ2-3; no D segment can be confidently identified. The CDR3 here reads CASSPPTRPTDTQYF. The nucleotide sequence reads TGTGCCAGCTCACCACCGACACGTCCCACAGATACGCAGTATTTT.